The clone carrying this T cell receptor (beta chain) was seen a few times. Its cognate antigen is unknown. The V gene's germline CDR1 is SGHRS and CDR2 YFSETQ. This CDR3 is built from 15 residues. Trimming left V 0 bases short and J 1 base short, with 10 bases between. Isolated PBMCs totaled at least 6 million in each sample. Combining a sample-barcoded 5' primer with a J-beta primer mix, a second PCR ran for roughly 6 to 11 cycles. All cDNA molecules were each tagged by a template-switch adaptor with 12 random nucleotides. TCRdb called the 5' RACE reads again in MiXCR, with one record for every CDR3 protein. Here the sample spans about 320,000 distinct CDR3 sequences, 27% being singletons. The sample belongs to a study of blood T cells in healthy people across ages. Study-level findings and limits: Estimates based on one million T cells were treated as lower bounds.

Sequencing used blood. The TCR originated in a woman in her 70s in good health. This chain joins TRBV5-1 and TRBJ1-1; no clear D. The DNA of the CDR3 is TGCGCCAGCAGCTTGGTAGGCCCCGGGAACACTGAAGCTTTCTTT. This gives the protein CASSLVGPGNTEAFF.